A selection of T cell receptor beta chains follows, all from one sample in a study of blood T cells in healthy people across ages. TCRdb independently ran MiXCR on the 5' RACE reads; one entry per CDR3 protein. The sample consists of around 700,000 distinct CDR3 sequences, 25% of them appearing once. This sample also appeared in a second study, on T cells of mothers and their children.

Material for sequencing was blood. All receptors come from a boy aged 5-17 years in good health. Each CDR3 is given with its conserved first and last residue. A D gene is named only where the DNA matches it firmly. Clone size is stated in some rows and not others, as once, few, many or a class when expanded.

CDR3: CAGSGSTVAGRETQYF
J: TRBJ2-5
D: TRBD2
V: TRBV25-1
size: few

CDR3: CATSEGGGSYNEQFF
J: TRBJ2-1
D: .
V: TRBV24-1
size: many

CDR3: CASSLSADGTDTQYF
J: TRBJ2-3
D: .
V: TRBV13
size: .

CDR3: CASSQGLAVETQYF
J: TRBJ2-5
D: TRBD2
V: TRBV7-2
size: .

CDR3: CASRLSGEQYF
J: TRBJ2-7
D: .
V: TRBV7-4
size: .

CDR3: CASSPQTGLEETQYF
J: TRBJ2-5
D: .
V: TRBV12-3/TRBV12-4
size: .

CDR3: CASSGAVFQYF
J: TRBJ2-4
D: .
V: TRBV7-9
size: .

CDR3: CSASAFVWGGSYGYTF
J: TRBJ1-2
D: .
V: TRBV20-1
size: .

CDR3: CASSPTHYYGYTF
J: TRBJ1-2
D: .
V: TRBV7-2
size: .

CDR3: CASSSGTSGHSYNEQFF
J: TRBJ2-1
D: TRBD2
V: TRBV7-6
size: many

CDR3: CASSQTRTGGGYTF
J: TRBJ1-2
D: TRBD1
V: TRBV4-3
size: few

CDR3: CASSQVRGGVYNEQFF
J: TRBJ2-1
D: TRBD2
V: TRBV4-3
size: .

CDR3: CSARPDSGNTIYF
J: TRBJ1-3
D: .
V: TRBV20-1
size: .

CDR3: CASSSGNEKLFF
J: TRBJ1-4
D: .
V: TRBV2
size: .

CDR3: CASGRGLSTEAFF
J: TRBJ1-1
D: .
V: TRBV6-5
size: .

CDR3: CASSLGTASEKLFF
J: TRBJ1-4
D: TRBD1
V: TRBV6-2/TRBV6-3
size: few

CDR3: CSASRGRARDNEQFF
J: TRBJ2-1
D: TRBD2
V: TRBV20-1
size: few

CDR3: CASSTQLAREKLFF
J: TRBJ1-4
D: .
V: TRBV2
size: few

CDR3: CASSFAVRTEAFF
J: TRBJ1-1
D: .
V: TRBV12-3/TRBV12-4
size: .

CDR3: CASSYGGQGSEACF
J: TRBJ1-1
D: TRBD1
V: TRBV6-5
size: .

CDR3: CSVEDGFTDTQYF
J: TRBJ2-3
D: .
V: TRBV29-1
size: .

CDR3: CASSPVGVGYEQYF
J: .
D: .
V: TRBV18
size: .

CDR3: CASNSRSRAYEQYF
J: TRBJ2-7
D: .
V: TRBV10-2
size: few

CDR3: CASSYLLAREQYF
J: TRBJ2-7
D: .
V: TRBV27
size: few

CDR3: CASRRVGGLYEQYF
J: TRBJ2-7
D: .
V: TRBV11-2
size: .

CDR3: CASSVGAGTAYGYTF
J: TRBJ1-2
D: .
V: TRBV6-1
size: .

CDR3: CASSLARGTGGTDTQYF
J: TRBJ2-3
D: TRBD1
V: TRBV7-9
size: .

CDR3: CASSPLRVETGELFF
J: TRBJ2-2
D: .
V: TRBV12-3/TRBV12-4
size: few

CDR3: CASSRVQVSSNEKLFF
J: TRBJ1-4
D: .
V: TRBV5-1
size: .

CDR3: CASSSLHRGETQYF
J: TRBJ2-5
D: TRBD1
V: TRBV6-5
size: few

CDR3: CASSLERHHEQFF
J: .
D: .
V: TRBV5-6
size: few

CDR3: CATSDLGTSMTDTQYF
J: TRBJ2-3
D: .
V: TRBV24-1
size: .

CDR3: CASSLFLLSGSGETQYF
J: TRBJ2-5
D: TRBD2
V: TRBV7-2
size: many

CDR3: CAISFSGSTNTGELFF
J: TRBJ2-2
D: TRBD2
V: TRBV10-3
size: .

CDR3: CSVGLRQTYEQYF
J: TRBJ2-7
D: .
V: TRBV29-1
size: few

CDR3: CASTPLGRIEQYF
J: TRBJ2-7
D: .
V: TRBV7-9
size: .

CDR3: CASSLGLEGALYEQFF
J: TRBJ2-1
D: .
V: TRBV12-3/TRBV12-4
size: few

CDR3: CASSLETSGGLSGYTF
J: TRBJ1-2
D: .
V: TRBV7-9
size: .

CDR3: CASSRGRELAGKGGELFF
J: TRBJ2-2
D: TRBD2
V: TRBV7-2
size: few

CDR3: CASSLDRDLNEKLFF
J: TRBJ1-4
D: TRBD1
V: TRBV7-9
size: few

CDR3: CASSYRLSETQYF
J: TRBJ2-5
D: .
V: TRBV6-6
size: .

CDR3: CSVEGRGVLQETQYF
J: TRBJ2-5
D: .
V: TRBV29-1
size: .

CDR3: CASSLTGTGGSYEQYF
J: .
D: TRBD1
V: TRBV6-6
size: .

CDR3: CASSESTGIETQYF
J: TRBJ2-5
D: .
V: TRBV25-1
size: .

CDR3: CASRLAGVGETQYF
J: TRBJ2-5
D: TRBD2
V: TRBV6-1
size: few

CDR3: CSVDLDTETQYF
J: TRBJ2-5
D: .
V: TRBV29-1
size: .

CDR3: CSASRGAVFQETQYF
J: TRBJ2-5
D: .
V: TRBV20-1
size: .